Shown below are 15 T cell receptor beta chains from a single sample sequenced in a study of CD8+CD57+ T cells in acquired aplastic anemia. For CDR3 and TCR beta VDJ profiling, genomic DNA was the template used. TCRdb re-called the reads with MiXCR, one entry per CDR3 protein. This sample has 150,000 to 200,000 distinct CDR3 sequences; roughly three fifths occur once, and the top ten carry approximately 40%. Flow cytometry had shown expanded CD8+CD57+ cells in the patients chosen for sequencing. The sequenced sample consisted of sorted CD4+, CD8+, or CD8+CD57+ T cells (not recorded which) from PBMCs. Receptor source: a human donor with aplastic anemia.

This chain links TRBV7-2 with TRBJ2-7, with D perhaps TRBD2 (6 bases). Trimming shortened V by 5 bases and J by 3 bases, and 14 bases separated the two germline ends. The CDR3 has 14 amino acids. The V gene's germline CDR1 is SGHTA and CDR2 FQGNSA. The CDR3 reads CASSALLGGYEQYF. The CDR3 bases are TGTGCCAGCAGCGCTCTTCTGGGGGGCTACGAGCAGTACTTC. The full variable domain, with the rest looked up from reference TRBV7-2 and TRBJ2-7, is GAGVSQSPSNKVTEKGKDVELRCDPISGHTALYWYRQSLGQGLEFLIYFQGNSAPDKSGLPSDRFSAERTGGSVSTLTIQRTQQEDSAVYLCASSALLGGYEQYFGPGTRLTVT.

A single count supports this clonotype. V usage is TRBV29-1 and J usage is TRBJ1-2, with 8 bases that match TRBD1. Unmatched junction bases numbered 9, after V lost 6 bases and J lost 3 bases. This CDR3 region has 14 residues. From germline, CDR1 is SQVTM and CDR2 ANQGSEA. CDR3 sequence (DNA): TGCAGCGTGGAGACCAGGGGGCTGGACTATGGCTACACCTTC. As protein: CSVETRGLDYGYTF.

This clonotype was seen more than once but under ten times. The chain combines TRBV20-1 with TRBJ2-7; no clear D. The germline CDR1 and CDR2 sequences are DFQATT and SNEGSKA (reference sequence). The CDR3 has 12 residues. Trimming pared 4 bases from V and 2 bases from J, leaving 9 bases between. The CDR3 nucleotides are TGCAGTGCTACCCGACGGGCCTACGAGCAGTACTTC. This translates into CSATRRAYEQYF.

The chain is built from TRBV20-1 and TRBJ1-1; the D is unclear. Germline V gene sequence: CDR1 DFQATT, CDR2 SNEGSKA (reference sequence). V shed 2 bases and J shed 4 bases, with 11 bases lying between them. The CDR3 is 13 amino acids. The CDR3 nucleotides read TGCAGTGCTAGACTGGGGTCGGGCACTGAAGCTTTCTTT. Protein: CSARLGSGTEAFF.

This clonotype was seen ten or more times. The rearrangement uses TRBV7-2 and TRBJ2-5, with D tentatively TRBD2 (6 bases). CDR3 length: 12 residues. The germline gives CDR1 SGHTA, CDR2 FQGNSA. V was shortened by 3 bases and J by 5 bases, with 7 bases between the two germline ends. CDR3 sequence reads: CASSLAGETQYF. CDR3 coding DNA: TGTGCCAGCAGCTTGGCGGGGGAGACCCAGTACTTC.

This clonotype turned up a few times. The conserved closing phenylalanine or tryptophan is absent in this CDR3, likely reflecting a read error. Because the CDR3's place on the DNA is in doubt, the DNA is left out and the CDR3 is given as listed by TCRdb. The genes are TRBV5-1 and TRBJ2-2; the table's D gene call, TRBD1, was not cross checked with the DNA. CDR1 SGHRS and CDR2 YFSETQ come from the germline V gene. The CDR3 length is 8 residues, termini included. CDR3 sequence reads: CASSPGGE.

This clonotype was counted a few times. The chain couples TRBV24-1 to TRBJ2-5; 9 positions match TRBD1. Unmatched junction bases numbered 7, after V lost 5 bases and J lost 4 bases. The CDR3 runs 15 residues. The germline gives CDR1 KGHDR, CDR2 SFDVKD. The CDR3 region has the DNA TGTGCCACCAGTGTCGGGACAGGGTCGGGAGAGACCCAGTACTTC. As protein: CATSVGTGSGETQYF.

This clonotype has a count of ten or more. The chain combines TRBV9 with TRBJ2-6; D ambiguous. The germline V gene encodes CDR1 SGDLS and CDR2 YYNGEE. The ends were cut back, 1 base at V and 2 bases at J, with 10 bases in the middle. The CDR3 totals 16 residues. The CDR3: CASSVIGETGANVLTF. The CDR3 nucleotides read TGTGCCAGCAGCGTAATTGGGGAAACTGGGGCCAACGTCCTGACTTTC.

This chain joins TRBV19 and TRBJ2-2; 9 positions match TRBD2. V shed 7 bases and J 2 bases; nucleotides not matched to a gene: 11. CDR1 is LNHDA and CDR2 is SQIVND in the germline V gene (reference sequence). CDR3 length equals 17 residues. CDR3 region: CASTPSSGLANTGELFF. The CDR3 DNA is TGTGCCAGTACCCCCAGCTCGGGACTAGCAAACACCGGGGAGCTGTTTTTT. The full variable domain, its missing parts supplied by reference TRBV19 and TRBJ2-2, is DGGITQSPKYLFRKEGQNVTLSCEQNLNHDAMYWYRQDPGQGLRLIYYSQIVNDFQKGDIAEGYSVSREKKESFPLTVTSAQKNPTAFYLCASTPSSGLANTGELFFGEGSRLTVL.

This clonotype was seen more than once but under ten times. The chain recombines TRBV20-1 with TRBJ2-3; 9 bases are a match to TRBD2. Looked up from germline, CDR1 is DFQATT and CDR2 is SNEGSKA (reference sequence). This CDR3 comprises 16 residues. The ends lost 3 bases at V and 0 bases at J; junction bases unmatched: 7. The CDR3 DNA reads as TGCAGTGCTAGGCCCCCGGGACTAGCTAGCACAGATACGCAGTATTTT. It encodes CSARPPGLASTDTQYF.

The rearrangement uses TRBV9 and TRBJ2-1, with a weak D call TRBD2 (6 bases). V lost 0 bases and J lost 8, with 12 bases in between. This CDR3 has 14 residues. CDR1 and CDR2 (germline): SGDLS, YYNGEE. The CDR3 sequence: CASSVGTGVDEQFF. In DNA, the CDR3 is TGTGCCAGCAGCGTAGGGACGGGAGTTGATGAGCAGTTCTTC.

The chain is built from TRBV7-9 and TRBJ2-3, with TRBD2 identical over 8 bases. This CDR3 spans 15 amino acids. CDR1 is SEHNR and CDR2 is FQNEAQ in the germline V gene (reference sequence). The V and J ends lost 3 bases and 6 bases, in that order; junction bases with no gene match: 8. The CDR3: CASSFKSGSGDTQYF. CDR3 nucleotides: TGTGCCAGCAGCTTTAAAAGCGGGAGTGGGGATACGCAGTATTTT.

In this sample, this clonotype turned up a few times. J is TRBJ2-5 and V is TRBV9, with 8 positions matching TRBD1. CDR3 length: 15 residues. Germline CDR1 is SGDLS and CDR2 is YYNGEE. The junction had 3 bases not matched to a gene; V was cut back by 0 bases and J by 2 bases. The DNA of the CDR3 is TGTGCCAGCAGCGTAGTGACAGGGGTACAAGAGACCCAGTACTTC. Translation: CASSVVTGVQETQYF.

The rearrangement uses TRBV11-2 and TRBJ2-7, with 10 nucleotides matching TRBD2. CDR1 and CDR2 (germline): SGHAT, FQNNGV. The ends lost 5 bases at V and 6 bases at J; junction bases unmatched: 7. The CDR3 covers 14 residues. The CDR3 sequence: CASSVLAGVGEQYF. CDR3 nucleotides: TGTGCCAGCAGCGTTCTAGCGGGGGTTGGCGAGCAGTACTTC.

The rearrangement links TRBV29-1 to TRBJ2-1; TRBD1 aligns across 9 bases. Germline values: CDR1 SQVTM, CDR2 ANQGSEA. The CDR3 runs to 13 residues. The trim removed 6 bases at V and 10 bases at J, leaving 10 bases unmatched. This CDR3 is CSVGDRVLGEQFF. The CDR3 region has the DNA TGCAGCGTAGGGGACAGGGTTCTGGGGGAGCAGTTCTTC.